The sequence of this T cell receptor (beta chain) was determined in a study of cytomegalovirus exposure and HLA in healthy donors. The overall study: Earlier results showed almost 120 million unique TCR beta sequences derived from approximately 180 million T cells. Overall study results and limits: Among TCR sequences, most were rare, though some public TCRs appeared in many donors.

This PCR relied on a set of 60 Vbeta primers and 13 Jbeta primers. Produced via immunoSEQ multiplex PCR; TCRdb's table is partial and in-frame only. The sample records over 100,000 clones, roughly 76% being singletons. Per the germline V gene, CDR1 is SNHLY and CDR2 is FYNNEI. The CDR3 contains 13 residues. Deletions cut 3 bases from V and 10 bases from J, with 14 bases between. To note about this clone: The antigen is undetermined.

Material for sequencing was PBMCs. The chain couples TRBV2 to TRBJ2-3; tentative D call: TRBD1 (6 bases). This clonotype was obtained from a woman in her forties or fifties in good health and CMV-seropositive. Here the CDR3 DNA reads TGTGCCAGCAGTGAGGGGGCCGAAGGGCCGCAGTATTTT. Translated: CASSEGAEGPQYF.